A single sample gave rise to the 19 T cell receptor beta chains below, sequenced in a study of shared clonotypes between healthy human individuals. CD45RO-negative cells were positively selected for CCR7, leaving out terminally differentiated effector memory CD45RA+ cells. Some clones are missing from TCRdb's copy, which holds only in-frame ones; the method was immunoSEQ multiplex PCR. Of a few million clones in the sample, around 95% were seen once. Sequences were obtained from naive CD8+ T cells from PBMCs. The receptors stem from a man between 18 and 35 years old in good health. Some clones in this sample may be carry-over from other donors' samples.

DNA of the CDR3: TGTGCCAGCAGCCCACCGGGGGCCGGGAGGCCCTCCTACAATGAGCAGTTCTTC. This gives the protein CASSPPGAGRPSYNEQFF. V and J are TRBV11-3 and TRBJ2-1, with a weak D call TRBD2 (7 bases). Germline loops: CDR1 SGHNT, CDR2 YENEEA. This CDR3 comprises 18 residues. V lost 5 bases and J lost 0, with 20 bases in between.

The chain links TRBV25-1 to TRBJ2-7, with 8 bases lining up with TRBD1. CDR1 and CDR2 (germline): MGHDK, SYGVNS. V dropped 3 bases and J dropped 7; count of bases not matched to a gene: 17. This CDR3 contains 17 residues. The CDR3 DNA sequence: TGTGCCAGCAGTGATTCACCCTTCCCGGGACAGGTTACAGAGCAGTACTTC. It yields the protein CASSDSPFPGQVTEQYF.

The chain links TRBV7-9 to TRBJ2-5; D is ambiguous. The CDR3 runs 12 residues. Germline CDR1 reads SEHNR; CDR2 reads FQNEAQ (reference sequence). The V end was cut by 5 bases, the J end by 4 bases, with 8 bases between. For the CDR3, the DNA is TGTGCCAGCAGCCACTTGGGAGAGACCCAGTACTTC. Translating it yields CASSHLGETQYF.

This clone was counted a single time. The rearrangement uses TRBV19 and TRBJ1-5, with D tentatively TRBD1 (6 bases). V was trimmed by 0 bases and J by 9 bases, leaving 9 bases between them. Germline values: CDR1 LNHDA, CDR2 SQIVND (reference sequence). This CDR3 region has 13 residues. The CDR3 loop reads CASSIDLGGPQHF. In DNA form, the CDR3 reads TGTGCCAGTAGTATAGATTTAGGGGGGCCCCAGCATTTT.

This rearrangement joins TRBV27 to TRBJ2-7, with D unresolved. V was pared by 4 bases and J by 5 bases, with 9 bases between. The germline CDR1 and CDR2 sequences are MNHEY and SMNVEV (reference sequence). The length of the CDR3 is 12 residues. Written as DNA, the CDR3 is TGTGCCAGCAGTTCTAAAGTCGACGAGCAGTACTTC. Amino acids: CASSSKVDEQYF.

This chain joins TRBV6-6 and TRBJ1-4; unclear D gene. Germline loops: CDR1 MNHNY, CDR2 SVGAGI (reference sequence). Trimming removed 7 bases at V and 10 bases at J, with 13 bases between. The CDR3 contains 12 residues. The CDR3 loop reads CASNGGEIKLFF. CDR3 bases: TGTGCCAGCAATGGAGGAGAGATAAAACTGTTTTTT.

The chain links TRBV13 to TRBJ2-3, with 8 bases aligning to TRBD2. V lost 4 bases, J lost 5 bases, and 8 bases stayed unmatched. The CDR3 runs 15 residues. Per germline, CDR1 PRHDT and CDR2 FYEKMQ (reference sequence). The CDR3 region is CASSSSSGSGDTQYF. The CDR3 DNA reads TGTGCCAGCAGCTCGTCCAGCGGGAGTGGAGATACGCAGTATTTT.

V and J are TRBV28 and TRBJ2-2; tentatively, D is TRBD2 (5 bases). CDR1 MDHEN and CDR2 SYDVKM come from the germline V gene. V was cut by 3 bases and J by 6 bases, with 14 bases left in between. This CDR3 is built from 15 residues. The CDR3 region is CASSLIPGSAGELFF. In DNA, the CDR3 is TGTGCCAGCAGTTTGATACCCGGTAGCGCCGGGGAGCTGTTTTTT.

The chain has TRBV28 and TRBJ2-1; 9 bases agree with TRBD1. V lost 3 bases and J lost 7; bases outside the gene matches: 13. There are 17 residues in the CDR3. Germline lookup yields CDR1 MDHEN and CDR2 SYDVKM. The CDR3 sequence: CASSFSLGQGWGNEQFF. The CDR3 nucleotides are TGTGCCAGCAGTTTTTCCCTCGGACAGGGGTGGGGGAATGAGCAGTTCTTC.

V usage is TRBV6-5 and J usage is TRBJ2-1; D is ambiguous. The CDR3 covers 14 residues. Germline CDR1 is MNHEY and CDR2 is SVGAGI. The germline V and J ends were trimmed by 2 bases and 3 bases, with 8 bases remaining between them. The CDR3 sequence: CASSYPGNYNEQFF. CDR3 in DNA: TGTGCCAGCAGTTACCCAGGAAACTACAATGAGCAGTTCTTC.

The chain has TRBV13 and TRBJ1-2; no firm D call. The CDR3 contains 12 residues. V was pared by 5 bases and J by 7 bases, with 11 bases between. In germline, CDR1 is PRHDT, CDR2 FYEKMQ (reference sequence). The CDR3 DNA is TGTGCCAGCAGCGCACGATCTTCTGGCTACACCTTC. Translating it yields CASSARSSGYTF.

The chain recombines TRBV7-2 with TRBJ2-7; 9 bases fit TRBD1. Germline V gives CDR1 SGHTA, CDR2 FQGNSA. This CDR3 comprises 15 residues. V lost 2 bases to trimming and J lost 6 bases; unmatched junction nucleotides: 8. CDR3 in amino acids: CASSLLTGGQGEQYF. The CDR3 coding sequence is TGTGCCAGCAGCTTACTCACAGGGGGCCAGGGCGAGCAGTACTTC.

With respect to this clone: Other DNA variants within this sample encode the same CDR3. In nucleotides, the CDR3 is TGTGCCAGCAGTTTATCGGCAGGGGATAGCAATCAGCCCCAGCATTTT. It codes for CASSLSAGDSNQPQHF. This chain connects TRBV27 to TRBJ1-5; maybe TRBD1 (6 bases). CDR3 length equals 16 residues. Per germline, CDR1 MNHEY and CDR2 SMNVEV (reference sequence). The V and J ends lost 0 bases and 0 bases respectively, with 9 bases between them.

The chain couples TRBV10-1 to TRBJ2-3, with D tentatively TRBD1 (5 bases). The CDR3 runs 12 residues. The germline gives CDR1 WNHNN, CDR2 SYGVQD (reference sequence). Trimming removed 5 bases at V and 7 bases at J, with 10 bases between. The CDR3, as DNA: TGCGCCAGCAGTTGGGGCCCCAATACGCAGTATTTT. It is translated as CASSWGPNTQYF.

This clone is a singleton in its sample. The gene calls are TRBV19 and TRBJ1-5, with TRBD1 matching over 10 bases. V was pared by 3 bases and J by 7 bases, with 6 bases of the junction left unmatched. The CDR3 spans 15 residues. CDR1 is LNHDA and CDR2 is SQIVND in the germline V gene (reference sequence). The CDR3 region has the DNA TGTGCCAGTAGTATCTGGGACAGGGGACGGCAGCCCCAGCATTTT. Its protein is CASSIWDRGRQPQHF. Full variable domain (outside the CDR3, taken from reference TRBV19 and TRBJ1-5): DGGITQSPKYLFRKEGQNVTLSCEQNLNHDAMYWYRQDPGQGLRLIYYSQIVNDFQKGDIAEGYSVSREKKESFPLTVTSAQKNPTAFYLCASSIWDRGRQPQHFGDGTRLSIL.

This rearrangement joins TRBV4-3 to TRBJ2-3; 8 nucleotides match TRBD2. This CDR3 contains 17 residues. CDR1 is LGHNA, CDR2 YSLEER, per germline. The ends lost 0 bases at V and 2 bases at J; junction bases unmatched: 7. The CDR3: CASSQDLTSGLTDTQYF. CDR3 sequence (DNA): TGCGCCAGCAGCCAAGATTTAACTAGCGGACTCACAGATACGCAGTATTTT.

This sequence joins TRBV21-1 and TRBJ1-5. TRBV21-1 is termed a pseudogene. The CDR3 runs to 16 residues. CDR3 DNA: TGTGCCAGCACCCCCGAGGAGGGGAAGGGCAATCAGCCCCAGCATTTT. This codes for CASTPEEGKGNQPQHF.

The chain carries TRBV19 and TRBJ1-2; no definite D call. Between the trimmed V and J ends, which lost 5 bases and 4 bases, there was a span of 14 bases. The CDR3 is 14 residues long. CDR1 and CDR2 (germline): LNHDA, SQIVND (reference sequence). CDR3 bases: TGTGCCAGTAGTTTGGGCCAGATGACCTATGGCTACACCTTC. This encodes CASSLGQMTYGYTF.

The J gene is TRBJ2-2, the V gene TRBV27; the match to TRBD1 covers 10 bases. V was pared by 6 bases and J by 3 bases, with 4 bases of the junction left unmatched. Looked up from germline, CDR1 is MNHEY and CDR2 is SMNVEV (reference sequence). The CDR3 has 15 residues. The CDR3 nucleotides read TGTGCCAGCAGAACGACAGGGGGCCACACCGGGGAGCTGTTTTTT. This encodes CASRTTGGHTGELFF.